This T cell receptor beta chain was sequenced during a study of T-cell reconstitution after alpha-beta-depleted transplantation in children. The ends lost 7 bases at V and 4 bases at J; junction bases unmatched: 3. CDR1 is MNHEY and CDR2 is SVGEGT in the germline V gene. The CDR3 is 14 amino acids. For TCRbeta, the library was prepared with unique molecular identifiers. MiXCR, run by TCRdb on the PCR reads, gives a single entry per CDR3 protein. Among approximately 270,000 distinct CDR3 sequences listed, almost 10% were seen once. The clonotype was recovered from a human donor who donated a stem cell graft to a child with SCID. This chain joins TRBV6-2 or TRBV6-3 and TRBJ2-2; 10 bases map to TRBD2. This specimen consisted of PBMCs from the stem cell graft donor, obtained from the stem cell graft. CDR3 amino acids: CASTSGGATGELFF. The CDR3 DNA follows: TGTGCCAGCACCAGCGGGGGGGCCACCGGGGAGCTGTTTTTT.